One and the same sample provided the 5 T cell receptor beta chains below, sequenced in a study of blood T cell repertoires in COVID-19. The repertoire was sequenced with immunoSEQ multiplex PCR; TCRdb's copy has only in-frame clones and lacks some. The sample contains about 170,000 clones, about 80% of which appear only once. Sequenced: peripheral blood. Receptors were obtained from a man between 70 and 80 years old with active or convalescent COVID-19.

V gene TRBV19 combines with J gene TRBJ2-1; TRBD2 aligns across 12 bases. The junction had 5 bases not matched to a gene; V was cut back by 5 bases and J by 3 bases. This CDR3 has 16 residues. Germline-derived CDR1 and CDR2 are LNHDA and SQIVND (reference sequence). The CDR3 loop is CASSSKTSGSYNEQFF. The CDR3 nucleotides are TGTGCCAGTAGTTCCAAGACTAGCGGGAGCTACAATGAGCAGTTCTTC.

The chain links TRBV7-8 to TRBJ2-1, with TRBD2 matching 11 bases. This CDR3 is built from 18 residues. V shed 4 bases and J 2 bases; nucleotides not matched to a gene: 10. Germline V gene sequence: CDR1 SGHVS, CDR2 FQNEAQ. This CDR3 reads CASSWKIKTSGTYNEQFF. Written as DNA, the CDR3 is TGTGCCAGCAGCTGGAAAATAAAGACTAGCGGGACCTACAATGAGCAGTTCTTC.

DNA of the CDR3: TGTGCCAGCAGCGGCCAGGGGTACGAGCAGTACTTC. Protein sequence: CASSGQGYEQYF. This chain joins TRBV11-3 and TRBJ2-7; D is possibly TRBD1 (6 bases). V dropped 5 bases and J dropped 4 bases, with 9 bases sitting between them. Per germline, CDR1 SGHNT and CDR2 YENEEA. The CDR3 runs to 12 residues.

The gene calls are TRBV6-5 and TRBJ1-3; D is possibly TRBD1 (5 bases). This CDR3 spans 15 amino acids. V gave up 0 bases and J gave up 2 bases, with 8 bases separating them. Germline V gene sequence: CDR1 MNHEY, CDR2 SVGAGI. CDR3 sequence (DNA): TGTGCCAGCAGTTACTCGATCAGGGCTGGAAACACCATATATTTT. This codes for CASSYSIRAGNTIYF.

CDR3: CASSSGQGASQPQHF. The CDR3 DNA follows: TGTGCCAGCTCGAGCGGACAGGGGGCTAGTCAGCCCCAGCATTTT. The chain links TRBV6-5 to TRBJ1-5; TRBD1 agrees at 11 bases. The CDR3 is 15 residues long. Germline assignment: CDR1 MNHEY and CDR2 SVGAGI. The ends lost 8 bases at V and 6 bases at J; junction bases unmatched: 9.